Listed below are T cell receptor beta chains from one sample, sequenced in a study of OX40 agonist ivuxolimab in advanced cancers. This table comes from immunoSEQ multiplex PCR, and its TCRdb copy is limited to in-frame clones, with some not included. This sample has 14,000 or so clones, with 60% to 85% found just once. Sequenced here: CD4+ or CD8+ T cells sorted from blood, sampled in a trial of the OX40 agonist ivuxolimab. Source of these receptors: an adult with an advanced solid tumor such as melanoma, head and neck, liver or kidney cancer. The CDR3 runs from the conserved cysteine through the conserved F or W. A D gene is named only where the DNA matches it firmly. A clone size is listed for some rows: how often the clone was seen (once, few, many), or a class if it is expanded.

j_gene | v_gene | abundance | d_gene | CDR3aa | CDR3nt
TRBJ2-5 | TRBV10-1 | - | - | CASSESIWSETQYF | TGCGCCAGCAGTGAGTCGATCTGGAGTGAGACCCAGTACTTC
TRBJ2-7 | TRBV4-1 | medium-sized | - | CASSQAWPEGSYEQYF | TGCGCCAGCAGCCAAGCATGGCCCGAGGGGTCCTACGAGCAGTACTTC
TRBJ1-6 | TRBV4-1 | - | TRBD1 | CASSWGQGDSPLHF | TGCGCCAGCAGTTGGGGACAGGGGGATTCACCCCTCCACTTT
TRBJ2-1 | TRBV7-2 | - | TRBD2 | CASSFSAGGGSYNEQFF | TGTGCCAGCAGCTTCAGCGCTGGGGGAGGGAGTTACAATGAGCAGTTCTTC
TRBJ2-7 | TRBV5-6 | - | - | CASSLISYEQYF | TGTGCCAGCAGCTTGATTTCCTACGAGCAGTACTTC
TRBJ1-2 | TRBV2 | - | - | CASSEQNGYTF | TGTGCCAGCAGTGAACAGAATGGCTACACCTTC
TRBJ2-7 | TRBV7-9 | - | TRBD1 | CASSSPDRVEQYF | TGTGCCAGCAGCTCCCCAGACAGGGTTGAGCAGTACTTC
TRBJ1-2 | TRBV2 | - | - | CASSGAGSNYGYTF | TGTGCCAGCAGTGGAGCGGGGTCCAACTATGGCTACACCTTC
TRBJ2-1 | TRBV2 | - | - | CASRYNQKNEQFF | TGTGCCAGTCGGTATAATCAGAAAAATGAGCAGTTCTTC
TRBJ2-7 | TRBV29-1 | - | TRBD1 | CSVEVNRDSSYEQYF | TGCAGCGTTGAAGTCAACCGGGACAGCTCCTACGAGCAGTACTTC
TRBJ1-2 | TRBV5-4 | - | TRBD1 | CASRSDRMNYGYTF | TGTGCCAGCAGGTCGGACAGGATGAACTATGGCTACACCTTC
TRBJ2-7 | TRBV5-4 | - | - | CASSGGVDYEQYF | TGTGCCAGCAGCGGAGGGGTGGACTACGAGCAGTACTTC
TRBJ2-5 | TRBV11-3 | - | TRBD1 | CASSAGTGGKTQYF | TGTGCCAGCAGCGCGGGGACAGGGGGAAAGACCCAGTACTTC
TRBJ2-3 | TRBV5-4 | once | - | CASSEIPTGFTDTQYF | TGTGCCAGCAGCGAGATACCCACAGGGTTCACAGATACGCAGTATTTT
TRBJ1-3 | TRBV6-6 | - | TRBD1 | CASSPSTGWGNTIYF | TGTGCCAGCAGTCCCTCGACAGGGTGGGGAAACACCATATATTTT
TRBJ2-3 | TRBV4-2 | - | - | CASSQVIAGNTDTQYF | TGTGCCAGCAGCCAAGTAATCGCGGGTAACACAGATACGCAGTATTTT
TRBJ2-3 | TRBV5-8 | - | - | CASSSVPADTQYF | TGTGCCAGCAGCTCTGTCCCTGCAGATACGCAGTATTTT
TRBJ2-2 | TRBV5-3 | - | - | CARSLVSFTGELFF | TGTGCCAGAAGCTTGGTGAGTTTCACCGGGGAGCTGTTTTTT
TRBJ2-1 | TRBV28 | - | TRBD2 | CASSLVSGNSYNEQFF | TGTGCCAGCAGTTTGGTTAGCGGGAACTCCTACAATGAGCAGTTCTTC
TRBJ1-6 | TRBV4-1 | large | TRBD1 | CASSQERQGVHSPLHF | TGCGCCAGCAGCCAAGAACGGCAGGGGGTCCATTCACCCCTCCACTTT
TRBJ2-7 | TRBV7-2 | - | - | CASSPFTGSVEQYF | TGTGCCAGCAGCCCTTTTACAGGGTCCGTCGAGCAGTACTTC
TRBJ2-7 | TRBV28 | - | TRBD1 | CALAQGAGSEQYF | TGTGCCCTGGCGCAGGGGGCGGGTAGCGAGCAGTACTTC
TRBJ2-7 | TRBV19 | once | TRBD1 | CASSIGQGVRTYEQYF | TGTGCCAGTAGTATCGGACAGGGGGTAAGAACCTACGAGCAGTACTTC
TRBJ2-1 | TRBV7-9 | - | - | CASSSGRLKFF | TGTGCCAGCAGTTCCGGCCGTCTGAAGTTCTTC
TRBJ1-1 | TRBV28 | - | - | CASTSRVNTEAFF | TGTGCCAGCACCTCTAGGGTGAACACTGAAGCTTTCTTT
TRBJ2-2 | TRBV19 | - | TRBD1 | CATRPTGDHGELFF | TGTGCCACCCGCCCGACAGGGGATCACGGGGAGCTGTTTTTT
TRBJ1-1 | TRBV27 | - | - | CASSLAHENTEAFF | TGTGCCAGCAGTTTAGCCCATGAGAACACTGAAGCTTTCTTT
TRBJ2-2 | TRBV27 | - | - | CASSLMAPGELFF | TGTGCCAGCAGTTTAATGGCGCCCGGGGAGCTGTTTTTT
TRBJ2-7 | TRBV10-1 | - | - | CASSANGYEQYF | TGCGCCAGCAGCGCGAACGGGTACGAGCAGTACTTC
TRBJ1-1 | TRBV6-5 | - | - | CASSVFDVGAAFF | TGTGCCAGCAGTGTCTTCGACGTGGGGGCGGCTTTCTTT
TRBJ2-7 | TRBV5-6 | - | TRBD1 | CASSLALQGNMGEQYF | TGTGCCAGCAGCTTGGCCTTACAGGGGAACATGGGAGAGCAGTACTTC
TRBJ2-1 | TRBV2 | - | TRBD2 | CASEGLAGGDEQFF | TGTGCCAGCGAAGGACTAGCGGGGGGCGATGAGCAGTTCTTC
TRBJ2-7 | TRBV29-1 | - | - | CSAAGSPGYEQYF | TGCAGCGCCGCAGGGTCCCCCGGATACGAGCAGTACTTC
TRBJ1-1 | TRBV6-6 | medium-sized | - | CASSDTGLGTEAFF | TGTGCCAGCAGTGACACAGGGTTGGGGACTGAAGCTTTCTTT
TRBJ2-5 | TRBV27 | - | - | CASSIDGGETQYF | TGTGCCAGCAGCATTGACGGGGGTGAGACCCAGTACTTC
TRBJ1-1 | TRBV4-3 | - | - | CASSQEQEGGEAFF | TGCGCCAGCAGCCAAGAACAGGAGGGAGGTGAAGCTTTCTTT
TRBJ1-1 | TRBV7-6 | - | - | CASSFGTMSEAFF | TGTGCCAGCAGCTTTGGGACGATGAGTGAAGCTTTCTTT
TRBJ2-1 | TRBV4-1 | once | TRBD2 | CASSQVSDGTSGGAGEQFF | TGCGCCAGCAGCCAAGTTAGCGACGGGACTAGCGGGGGGGCAGGTGAGCAGTTCTTC
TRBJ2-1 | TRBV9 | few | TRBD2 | CASSVVFSGGINEQFF | TGTGCCAGCAGCGTAGTGTTTAGCGGGGGGATCAATGAGCAGTTCTTC
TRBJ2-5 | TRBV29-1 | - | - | CSALDGQETQYF | TGCAGCGCCCTGGACGGCCAAGAGACCCAGTACTTC
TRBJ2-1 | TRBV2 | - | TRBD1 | CASNIGQGYNEQFF | TGTGCCAGCAACATTGGACAGGGCTACAATGAGCAGTTCTTC
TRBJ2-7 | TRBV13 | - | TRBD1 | CASSLRGQGFWEQYF | TGTGCCAGCAGCCTGAGGGGACAGGGTTTTTGGGAGCAGTACTTC
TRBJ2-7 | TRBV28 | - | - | CASSLGGVDEQYF | TGTGCCAGCAGTTTAGGAGGGGTGGACGAGCAGTACTTC
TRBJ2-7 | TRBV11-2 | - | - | CASSLGTDYEQYF | TGTGCCAGCAGCTTAGGGACAGATTACGAGCAGTACTTC
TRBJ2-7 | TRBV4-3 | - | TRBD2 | CASSQGTSGGAHEQYF | TGCGCCAGCAGCCAAGGGACTAGCGGGGGGGCCCACGAGCAGTACTTC
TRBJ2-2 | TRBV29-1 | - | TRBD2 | CSVVRLAGGKPSGELFF | TGCAGCGTTGTCAGACTAGCGGGGGGCAAGCCCTCCGGGGAGCTGTTTTTT